This T cell receptor (beta chain) stems from a study of identical twins. This clonotype was detected ten times or more. Each CDR3 protein gets one entry after TCRdb re-called the 5' RACE reads with MiXCR. The sample lists 420,000 or so distinct CDR3 sequences, 18% seen once, with 9% to 15% in the top ten. V was shortened by 0 bases and J by 2 bases, with 5 bases between the two germline ends. The CDR3 has 13 residues. From germline, CDR1 is SGHRS and CDR2 YFSETQ. The sequenced material came from naive T cells sorted from blood. The chain links TRBV5-1 to TRBJ1-2; D unresolved. This TCR was sampled from a man aged 50 or older in good health. CDR3 protein: CASSLARNYGYTF. As DNA, the CDR3 is TGCGCCAGCAGCTTGGCCAGGAACTATGGCTACACCTTC.